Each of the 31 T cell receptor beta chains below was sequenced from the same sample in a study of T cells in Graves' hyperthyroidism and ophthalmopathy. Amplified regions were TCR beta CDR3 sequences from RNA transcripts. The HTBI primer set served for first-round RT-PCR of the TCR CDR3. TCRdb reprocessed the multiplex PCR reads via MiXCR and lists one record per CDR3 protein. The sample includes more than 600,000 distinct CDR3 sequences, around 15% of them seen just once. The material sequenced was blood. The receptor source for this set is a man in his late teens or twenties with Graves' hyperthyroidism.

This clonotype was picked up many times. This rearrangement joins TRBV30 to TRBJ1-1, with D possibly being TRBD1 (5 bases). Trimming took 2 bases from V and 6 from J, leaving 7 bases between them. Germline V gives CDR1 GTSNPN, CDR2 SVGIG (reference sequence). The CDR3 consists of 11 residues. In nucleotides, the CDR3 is TGTGCCTGGAGTCAGGGCCCTGAAGCTTTCTTT. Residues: CAWSQGPEAFF.

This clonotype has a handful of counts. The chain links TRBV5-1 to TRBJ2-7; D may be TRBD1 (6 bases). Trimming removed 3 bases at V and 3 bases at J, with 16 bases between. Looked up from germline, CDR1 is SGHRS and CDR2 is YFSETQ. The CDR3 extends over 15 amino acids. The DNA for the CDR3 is TGCGCCAGCAGCTCGACCTTGGGACATCTCTACGAGCAGTACTTC. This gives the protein CASSSTLGHLYEQYF.

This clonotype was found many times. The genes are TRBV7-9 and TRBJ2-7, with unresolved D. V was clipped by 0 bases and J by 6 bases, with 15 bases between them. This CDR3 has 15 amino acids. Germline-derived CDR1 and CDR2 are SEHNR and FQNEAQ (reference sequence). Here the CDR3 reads CASSLAAYQESEQYF. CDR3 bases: TGTGCCAGCAGCTTAGCGGCCTACCAGGAGAGCGAGCAGTACTTC.

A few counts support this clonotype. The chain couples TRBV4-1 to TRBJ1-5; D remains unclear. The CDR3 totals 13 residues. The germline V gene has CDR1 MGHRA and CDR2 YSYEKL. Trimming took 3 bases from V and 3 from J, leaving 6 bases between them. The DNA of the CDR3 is TGCGCCAGCAGCCAGGTTGACAATCAGCCCCAGCATTTT. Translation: CASSQVDNQPQHF.

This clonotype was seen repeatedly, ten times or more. The CDR3 protein is CASSFGQNSYNEQFF. The CDR3 DNA is TGTGCCAGCAGTTTTGGGCAGAACTCCTACAATGAGCAGTTCTTC. V usage is TRBV28 and J usage is TRBJ2-1; D is uncertain. Trimming removed 3 bases from V and 0 bases from J, with 9 bases in between. This CDR3 region has 15 residues. Germline-derived CDR1 and CDR2 are MDHEN and SYDVKM.

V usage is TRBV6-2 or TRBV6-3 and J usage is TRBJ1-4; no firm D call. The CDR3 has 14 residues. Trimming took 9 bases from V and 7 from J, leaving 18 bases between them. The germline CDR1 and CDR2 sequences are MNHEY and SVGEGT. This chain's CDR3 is CASRLTLWSEKLFF. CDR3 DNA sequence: TGTGCCAGTCGTTTGACGCTTTGGAGTGAAAAACTGTTTTTT.

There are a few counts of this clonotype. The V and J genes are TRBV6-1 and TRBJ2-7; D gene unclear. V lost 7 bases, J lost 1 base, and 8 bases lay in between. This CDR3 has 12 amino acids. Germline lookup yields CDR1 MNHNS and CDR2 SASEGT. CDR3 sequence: CASTLPSYEQYF. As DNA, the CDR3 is TGTGCCAGCACCCTGCCTTCCTACGAGCAGTACTTC.

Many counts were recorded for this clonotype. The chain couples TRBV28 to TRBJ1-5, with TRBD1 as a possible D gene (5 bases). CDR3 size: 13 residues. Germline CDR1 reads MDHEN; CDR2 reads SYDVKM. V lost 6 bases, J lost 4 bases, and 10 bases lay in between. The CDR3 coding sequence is TGTGCCAGCAGATACCCAGGGAATCAGCCCCAGCATTTT. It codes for CASRYPGNQPQHF.

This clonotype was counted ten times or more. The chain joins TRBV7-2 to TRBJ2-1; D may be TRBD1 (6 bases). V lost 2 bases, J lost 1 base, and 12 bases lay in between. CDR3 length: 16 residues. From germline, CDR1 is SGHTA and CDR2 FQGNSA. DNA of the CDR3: TGTGCCAGCAGCTTATCTGGGGGCATGTCCTACAATGAGCAGTTCTTC. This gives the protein CASSLSGGMSYNEQFF.

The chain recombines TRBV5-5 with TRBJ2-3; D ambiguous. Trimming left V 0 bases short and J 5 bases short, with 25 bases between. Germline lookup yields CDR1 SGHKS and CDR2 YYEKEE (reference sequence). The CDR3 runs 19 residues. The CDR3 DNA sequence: TGTGCCAGCAGCTTGGGGCCGGACCGTGGTTTGGGCGATCGAGATACGCAGTATTTT. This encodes CASSLGPDRGLGDRDTQYF. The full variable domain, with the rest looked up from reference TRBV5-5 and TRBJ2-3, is DAGVTQSPTHLIKTRGQQVTLRCSPISGHKSVSWYQQVLGQGPQFIFQYYEKEERGRGNFPDRFSARQFPNYSSELNVNALLLGDSALYLCASSLGPDRGLGDRDTQYFGPGTRLTVL.

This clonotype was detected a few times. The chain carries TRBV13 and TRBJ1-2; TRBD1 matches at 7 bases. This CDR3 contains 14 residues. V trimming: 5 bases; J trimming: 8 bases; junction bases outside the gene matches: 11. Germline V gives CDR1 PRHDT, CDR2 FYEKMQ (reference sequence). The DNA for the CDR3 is TGTGCCAGCAGCCCGACAGGGAAAAAGGGAGGCTACACCTTC. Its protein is CASSPTGKKGGYTF.

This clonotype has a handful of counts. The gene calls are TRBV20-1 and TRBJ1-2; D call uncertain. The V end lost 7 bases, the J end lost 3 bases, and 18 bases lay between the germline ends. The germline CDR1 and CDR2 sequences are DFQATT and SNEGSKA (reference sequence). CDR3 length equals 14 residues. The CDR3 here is CSVGPPSAYYGYTF. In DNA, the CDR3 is TGCAGTGTCGGACCGCCTTCGGCTTACTATGGCTACACCTTC.

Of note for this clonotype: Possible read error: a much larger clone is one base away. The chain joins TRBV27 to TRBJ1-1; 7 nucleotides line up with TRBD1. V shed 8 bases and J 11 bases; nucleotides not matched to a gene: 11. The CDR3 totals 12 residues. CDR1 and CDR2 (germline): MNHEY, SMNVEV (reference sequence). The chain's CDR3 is CASGWGQGGAFF. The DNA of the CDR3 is TGTGCCAGCGGCTGGGGGCAGGGGGGTGCTTTCTTT.

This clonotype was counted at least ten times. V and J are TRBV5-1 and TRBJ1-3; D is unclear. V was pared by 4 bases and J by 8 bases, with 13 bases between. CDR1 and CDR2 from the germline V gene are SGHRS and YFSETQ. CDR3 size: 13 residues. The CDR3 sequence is CASSAGVVDTIYF. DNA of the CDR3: TGCGCCAGCAGCGCGGGCGTCGTGGACACCATATATTTT.

This chain's CDR3 is CASSFSESGRASTDTQYF. CDR3 coding DNA: TGTGCCAGCAGCTTTTCCGAGAGCGGGAGGGCTAGCACAGATACGCAGTATTTT. This sequence joins TRBV3-1 and TRBJ2-3, with TRBD2 identical over 10 bases. CDR1 and CDR2 from the germline V gene are LGHDT and YNNKEL (reference sequence). The CDR3 is made up of 18 amino acids. The V segment lost 5 bases and the J segment 0 bases; nucleotides outside the gene matches: 11.

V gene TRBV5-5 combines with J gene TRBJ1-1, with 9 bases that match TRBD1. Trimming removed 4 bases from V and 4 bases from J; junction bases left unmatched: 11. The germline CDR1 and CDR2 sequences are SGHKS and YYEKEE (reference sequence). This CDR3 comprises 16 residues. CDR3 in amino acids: CASSIYRDRAATEAFF. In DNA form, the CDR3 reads TGTGCCAGCAGCATATACCGGGACAGGGCGGCCACTGAAGCTTTCTTT.

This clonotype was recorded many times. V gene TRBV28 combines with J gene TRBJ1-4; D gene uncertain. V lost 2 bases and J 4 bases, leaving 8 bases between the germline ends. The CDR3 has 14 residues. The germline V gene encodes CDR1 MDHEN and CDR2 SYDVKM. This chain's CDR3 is CASSLGRVNEKLFF. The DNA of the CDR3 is TGTGCCAGCAGTTTAGGGCGGGTTAATGAAAAACTGTTTTTT.

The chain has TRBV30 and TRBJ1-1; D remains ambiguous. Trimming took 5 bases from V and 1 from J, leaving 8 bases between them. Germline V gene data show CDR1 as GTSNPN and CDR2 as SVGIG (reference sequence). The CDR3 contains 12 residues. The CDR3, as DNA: TGTGCCTGGGACTTTTGGAACACTGAAGCTTTCTTT. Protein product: CAWDFWNTEAFF.

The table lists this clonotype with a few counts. The CDR3 sequence: CASSPAGPYEQYF. The DNA for the CDR3 is TGTGCCAGCTCACCAGCAGGGCCCTACGAGCAGTACTTC. This chain uses TRBV18 with TRBJ2-7; tentative D call: TRBD1 (5 bases). There are 13 residues in the CDR3. Germline V gene data show CDR1 as KGHSH and CDR2 as LQKENI. The V end lost 2 bases, the J end lost 2 bases, and 7 bases lay between the germline ends.

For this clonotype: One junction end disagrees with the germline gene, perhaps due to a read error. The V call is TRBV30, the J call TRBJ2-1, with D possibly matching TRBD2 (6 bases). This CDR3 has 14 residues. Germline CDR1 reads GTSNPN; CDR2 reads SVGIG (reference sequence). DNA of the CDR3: TGTGCCTGGAGCCCCCGGACTATCTACGATGAGCAGTTCTTC. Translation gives CAWSPRTIYDEQFF.

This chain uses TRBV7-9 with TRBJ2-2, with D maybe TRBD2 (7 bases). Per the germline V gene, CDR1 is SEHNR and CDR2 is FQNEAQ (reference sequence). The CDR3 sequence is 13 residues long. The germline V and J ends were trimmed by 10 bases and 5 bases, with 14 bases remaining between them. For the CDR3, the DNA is TGTGCCAACTCGGGGGGCCGGACCGGGGAGCTGTTTTTT. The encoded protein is CANSGGRTGELFF.

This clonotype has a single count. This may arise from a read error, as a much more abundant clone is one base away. CDR3 DNA sequence: TGCAGCGTTGAAGGCGGTTCGATCTACGAGCAGTTCTTC. This gives the protein CSVEGGSIYEQFF. The chain couples TRBV29-1 to TRBJ2-1; D gene uncertain. With 1 base removed from V and 10 bases from J, the gap between germline ends came to 14 bases. Looked up from germline, CDR1 is SQVTM and CDR2 is ANQGSEA. This CDR3 is 13 amino acids long.

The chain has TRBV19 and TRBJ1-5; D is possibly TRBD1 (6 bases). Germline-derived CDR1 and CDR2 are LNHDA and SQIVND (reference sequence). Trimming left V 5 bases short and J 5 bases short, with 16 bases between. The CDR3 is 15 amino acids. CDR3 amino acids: CASSPSTTGYQPQHF. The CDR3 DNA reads TGTGCCAGTAGTCCCAGTACGACAGGCTATCAGCCCCAGCATTTT.

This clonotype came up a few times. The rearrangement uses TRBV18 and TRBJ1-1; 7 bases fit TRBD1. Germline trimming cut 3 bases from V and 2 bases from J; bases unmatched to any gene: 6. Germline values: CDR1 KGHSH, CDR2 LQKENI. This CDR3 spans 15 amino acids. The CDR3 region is CASSPLTGKNTEAFF. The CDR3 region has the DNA TGTGCCAGCTCACCCTTGACAGGGAAAAACACTGAAGCTTTCTTT.

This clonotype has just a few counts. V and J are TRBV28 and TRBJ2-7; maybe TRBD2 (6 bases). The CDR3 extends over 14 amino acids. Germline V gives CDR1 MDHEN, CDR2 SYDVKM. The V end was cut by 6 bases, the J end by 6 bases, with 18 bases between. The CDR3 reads CASRRRDGPSEQYF. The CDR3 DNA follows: TGTGCCAGCAGACGGCGGGACGGGCCCAGCGAGCAGTACTTC.

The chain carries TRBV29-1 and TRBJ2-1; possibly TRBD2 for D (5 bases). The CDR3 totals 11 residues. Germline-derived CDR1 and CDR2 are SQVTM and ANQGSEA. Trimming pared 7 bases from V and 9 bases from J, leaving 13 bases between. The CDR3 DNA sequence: TGCAGCGCCAGGACTCGGGGTGAGCAGTTCTTC. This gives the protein CSARTRGEQFF.

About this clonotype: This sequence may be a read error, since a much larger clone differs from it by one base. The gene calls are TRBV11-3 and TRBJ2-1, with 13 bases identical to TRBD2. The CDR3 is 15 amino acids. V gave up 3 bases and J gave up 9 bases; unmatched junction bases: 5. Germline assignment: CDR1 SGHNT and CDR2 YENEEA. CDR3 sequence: CASSFGLAGVGEQFF. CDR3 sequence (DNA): TGTGCCAGCAGCTTTGGACTAGCGGGAGTAGGTGAGCAGTTCTTC.

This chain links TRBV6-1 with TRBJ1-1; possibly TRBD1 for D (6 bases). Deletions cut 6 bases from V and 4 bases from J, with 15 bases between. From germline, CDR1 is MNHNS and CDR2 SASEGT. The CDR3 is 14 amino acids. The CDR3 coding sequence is TGTGCCAGCAGACAGGGAGTGTTGGGCACTGAAGCTTTCTTT. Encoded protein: CASRQGVLGTEAFF.

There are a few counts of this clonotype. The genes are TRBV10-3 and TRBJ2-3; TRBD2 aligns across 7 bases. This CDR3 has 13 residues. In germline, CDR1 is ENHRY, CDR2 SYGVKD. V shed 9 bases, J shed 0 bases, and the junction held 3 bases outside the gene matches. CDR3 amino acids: CAISGPSTDTQYF. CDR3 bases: TGTGCCATTAGCGGGCCTAGCACAGATACGCAGTATTTT.

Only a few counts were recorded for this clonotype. CDR3 sequence: CASSEEVEGDYEQYF. The CDR3 DNA sequence: TGTGCCAGCAGTGAAGAAGTTGAGGGAGACTACGAGCAGTACTTC. The chain combines TRBV6-1 with TRBJ2-7, with D possibly matching TRBD2 (5 bases). The CDR3 runs to 15 residues. Germline values: CDR1 MNHNS, CDR2 SASEGT. The V and J ends lost 1 base and 3 bases respectively, with 13 bases between them.

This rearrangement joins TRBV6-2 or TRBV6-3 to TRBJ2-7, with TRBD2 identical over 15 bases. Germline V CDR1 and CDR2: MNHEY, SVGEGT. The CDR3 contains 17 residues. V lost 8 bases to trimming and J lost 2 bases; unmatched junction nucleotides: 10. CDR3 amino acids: CASPTRGLAGGPYEQYF. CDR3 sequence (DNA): TGTGCCAGCCCCACACGGGGACTAGCGGGAGGCCCCTACGAGCAGTACTTC.